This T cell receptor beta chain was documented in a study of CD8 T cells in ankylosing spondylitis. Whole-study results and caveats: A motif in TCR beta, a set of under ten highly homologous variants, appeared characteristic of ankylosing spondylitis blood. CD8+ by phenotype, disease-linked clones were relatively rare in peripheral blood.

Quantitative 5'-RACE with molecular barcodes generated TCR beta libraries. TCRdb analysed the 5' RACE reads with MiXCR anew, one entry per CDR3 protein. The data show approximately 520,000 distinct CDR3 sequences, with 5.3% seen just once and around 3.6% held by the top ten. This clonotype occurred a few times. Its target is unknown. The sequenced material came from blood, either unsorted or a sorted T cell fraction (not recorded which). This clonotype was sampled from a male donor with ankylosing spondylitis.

CDR3 region: CSATDRLDTQYF. In DNA, the CDR3 is TGCAGTGCCACCGACAGGTTGGATACGCAGTATTTT. The J gene is TRBJ2-3, the V gene TRBV20-1; a weak D match, TRBD1 (6 bases). This CDR3 contains 12 residues. V lost 6 bases and J lost 6, with 13 bases in between. Germline lookup yields CDR1 DFQATT and CDR2 SNEGSKA (reference sequence).